One sample yielded the 5 T cell receptor beta chains listed below, sequenced in a study of control samples from healthy donors and cancer patients. Only in-frame clones appear in the TCRdb table, and some are missing; sequencing was by immunoSEQ multiplex PCR. Among about 170,000 clones, 85% to 90% were seen once, and the ten largest hold about 12%. Sequencing input: blood. These receptors were obtained from a man aged 25 to 45 in good health.

The chain carries TRBV27 and TRBJ2-7; 10 bases fit TRBD2. V was clipped by 3 bases and J by 6 bases; unmatched bases: 11. Germline V lookup: CDR1 MNHEY, CDR2 SMNVEV (reference sequence). The CDR3 consists of 16 residues. The CDR3 DNA is TGTGCCAGCAGTTTTTCTGTGGGACTAGCGTCGGGCGAGCAGTACTTC. Its protein product is CASSFSVGLASGEQYF.

CDR3 nucleotide sequence: TGTGCCAGCAGCCCAGGGACAGGGGGGTTAACGCAGTATTTT. Protein sequence: CASSPGTGGLTQYF. This chain connects TRBV6-2 or TRBV6-3 to TRBJ2-3; TRBD1 matches at 11 bases. This CDR3 is built from 14 residues. Germline CDR1 and CDR2: MNHEY and SVGEGT. The J segment lost 9 bases and the V segment lost 6 bases, leaving 8 bases of the junction unmatched.

This rearrangement joins TRBV5-1 to TRBJ1-1; the D is unclear. Germline CDR1 and CDR2: SGHRS and YFSETQ. CDR3 length equals 15 residues. V gave up 0 bases and J gave up 1 base, with 10 bases separating them. The CDR3 sequence: CASSLGQAPNTEAFF. CDR3 in DNA: TGCGCCAGCAGCTTGGGGCAGGCCCCGAACACTGAAGCTTTCTTT.

The V call is TRBV10-3, the J call TRBJ2-2, with D possibly TRBD1 on 5 matching bases. Trimming took off 9 bases at V and 3 bases at J, with 14 bases between the two ends. Germline loops: CDR1 ENHRY, CDR2 SYGVKD. This CDR3 has 14 amino acids. DNA for the CDR3: TGTGCCATTGGGGCAAGACCAGACACCGGGGAGCTGTTTTTT. Translation: CAIGARPDTGELFF.

The V and J genes are TRBV9 and TRBJ1-3; tentatively, D is TRBD1 (5 bases). Germline V gives CDR1 SGDLS, CDR2 YYNGEE. This CDR3 region has 16 residues. V shed 0 bases and J shed 8 bases, with 18 bases lying between them. The CDR3 nucleotides read TGTGCCAGCAGCGTAGCCCTTGACAGTAGGACGGACACCATATATTTT. Protein sequence: CASSVALDSRTDTIYF.